This T cell receptor beta chain stems from a study of T cells in tuberculosis. Assay used: immunoSEQ multiplex PCR; TCRdb lists only in-frame clones, some missing. This table has about 43,000 clones, around 94% appearing once. This clone was seen only once. The CDR3 runs to 15 residues. J was trimmed by 2 bases and V by 0 bases; bases with no gene match: 3. CDR1 is MGHRA and CDR2 is YSYEKL in the germline V gene. The rearrangement links TRBV4-1 to TRBJ2-7; TRBD1 aligns across 8 bases. This clonotype originated in a donor under 30 with latent tuberculosis or without tuberculosis infection. Some clones in this sample may be carry-over from other donors' samples. The material sequenced was PBMCs. As DNA, the CDR3 is TGCGCCAGCAGCCAAGATAGGACAGGGCCCTACGAGCAGTACTTC. This encodes CASSQDRTGPYEQYF.